This is a list of T cell receptor beta chains from one sample in a study of OX40 agonist ivuxolimab in advanced cancers. Using immunoSEQ multiplex PCR, the repertoire was profiled, and TCRdb retains in-frame clones only, with some absent. The sample contains fewer than 45,000 clones, about 80% of which appear only once. The sequences come from CD4+ or CD8+ T cells sorted from blood, collected in a trial of the OX40 agonist ivuxolimab. These receptors were taken from an adult with an advanced solid tumor such as melanoma, head and neck, liver or kidney cancer. Both conserved end residues are part of each CDR3. The D gene is left open where the match is weak. Clone size is not always given. Where it is, it says once, few, many or a class for expanded clones.

D: .
size: .
J: TRBJ1-1
V: TRBV6-1
DNA: TGTGCCAGCGTCGAGGTAGTGAACACTGAAGCTTTCTTT
CDR3: CASVEVVNTEAFF

D: TRBD1
size: .
J: TRBJ1-1
V: TRBV9
DNA: TGTGCCAGCAGCCCAACGACAGGGTCGAATGAAGCTTTCTTT
CDR3: CASSPTTGSNEAFF

D: TRBD1
size: .
J: TRBJ2-5
V: TRBV19
DNA: TGTGCCAGTAGTGATCGGACAGGGGGAACGGAAACCCAGTACTTC
CDR3: CASSDRTGGTETQYF

D: .
size: .
J: TRBJ2-4
V: TRBV6-1
DNA: TGTGCCAGCAGTGAAACGGCGGACATTCAGTACTTC
CDR3: CASSETADIQYF

D: .
size: .
J: TRBJ1-2
V: TRBV2
DNA: TGTGCCAGCAGTGGGGACACCAACTATGGCTACACCTTC
CDR3: CASSGDTNYGYTF

D: .
size: .
J: TRBJ2-7
V: TRBV5-6
DNA: TGTGCCAGCAGCTTGGACCTTGGCAACGAGCAGTACTTC
CDR3: CASSLDLGNEQYF

D: .
size: .
J: TRBJ2-1
V: TRBV23-1
DNA: TGCGCCAGCAGTCACGCAGGGGCCCCCGGTGAGCAGTTCTTC
CDR3: CASSHAGAPGEQFF

D: .
size: medium-sized
J: TRBJ2-5
V: TRBV7-9
DNA: TGTGCCAGCAGCTTAACGACAGGATATCAAGAGACCCAGTACTTC
CDR3: CASSLTTGYQETQYF

D: .
size: .
J: TRBJ2-2
V: TRBV10-3
DNA: TGTGCCATCAGCGAGTTCCGGGACGGCTTCACCGGGGAGCTGTTTTTT
CDR3: CAISEFRDGFTGELFF

D: .
size: .
J: TRBJ1-2
V: TRBV6-1
DNA: TGTGCCAGCAGTGCTCAAGGCGCAGGGGAAAATGGCTACACCTTC
CDR3: CASSAQGAGENGYTF